Below, one TCR beta chain is given with its context. As yet, its antigen is unknown. V shed 1 base and J shed 11 bases, with 20 bases lying between them. Germline V lookup: CDR1 SEHNR, CDR2 FQNEAQ (reference sequence). This CDR3 has 15 residues. This sample is part of a study of T cells in localized non-small cell lung cancer. Study findings and constraints: Only one tumor region was sequenced, so heterogeneity remains possible.

The table came from immunoSEQ multiplex PCR; TCRdb's copy has only in-frame clones and leaves some out. The data contain approximately 20,000 clones, about 84% of them singletons. This TCR derives from a woman aged 40-69 years with stage II squamous cell lung carcinoma. V gene TRBV7-9 combines with J gene TRBJ1-1; possibly TRBD1 for D (5 bases). Sequencing used PBMCs, obtained before any cancer treatment. This CDR3 reads CASSLESGLGLRAFF. CDR3 coding DNA: TGTGCCAGCAGCTTAGAATCCGGGTTGGGGCTTCGGGCTTTCTTT.